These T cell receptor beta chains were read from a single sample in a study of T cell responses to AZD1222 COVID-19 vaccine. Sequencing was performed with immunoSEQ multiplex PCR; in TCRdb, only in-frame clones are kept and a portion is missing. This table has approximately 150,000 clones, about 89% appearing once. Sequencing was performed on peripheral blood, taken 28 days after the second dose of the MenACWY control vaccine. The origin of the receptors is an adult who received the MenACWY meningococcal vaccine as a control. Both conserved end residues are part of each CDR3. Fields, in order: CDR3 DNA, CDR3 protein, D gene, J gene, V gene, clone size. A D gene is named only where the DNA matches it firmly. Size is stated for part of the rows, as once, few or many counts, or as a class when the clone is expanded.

TGCAGCGTTGGTAGCGGGAACCCCGATGAGCAGTTCTTC | CSVGSGNPDEQFF | TRBD2 | TRBJ2-1 | TRBV29-1 | NA
TGTGCCAGACAGGGTACCTATGGCTACACCTTC | CARQGTYGYTF | NA | TRBJ1-2 | TRBV2 | NA
TGTGCCAGCAGTACAGGACTCATCTCTGGAAACACCATATATTTT | CASSTGLISGNTIYF | NA | TRBJ1-3 | TRBV6-5 | NA
TGCAGCGTTGAAGGGGGGCCCGGGACAGGAATCTACGAGCAGTACTTC | CSVEGGPGTGIYEQYF | TRBD1 | TRBJ2-7 | TRBV29-1 | few
TGCGCCAGCAGACCGGGACAGGGCGAAGGGAATGAAAAACTGTTTTTT | CASRPGQGEGNEKLFF | TRBD1 | TRBJ1-4 | TRBV5-1 | NA
TGTGCCAGCAGCGTAGGCCAGGGGGCCACTGGAAACACCATATATTTT | CASSVGQGATGNTIYF | TRBD1 | TRBJ1-3 | TRBV9 | NA
TGTGCCAGCAGTCCCGGGTCCCAGGACGGGGAGCTGTTTTTT | CASSPGSQDGELFF | NA | TRBJ2-2 | TRBV28 | NA
TGTGCCAGCAGTGAACATCCCACACAGGGGGCAAGTTCACCCCTCCACTTT | CASSEHPTQGASSPLHF | TRBD1 | TRBJ1-6 | TRBV6-1 | NA
TGTGCCAGCAGCCAAGGCCCCAATCCTGGAAACACCATATATTTT | CASSQGPNPGNTIYF | NA | TRBJ1-3 | TRBV3-1/TRBV3-2 | NA
TGTGCCAGCAGTGAACAGGCCCAAGCTAACTATGGCTACACCTTC | CASSEQAQANYGYTF | NA | TRBJ1-2 | TRBV6-1 | NA
TGTGTCAGAAGCAAACTAGCGGGGGGGGCCGATGAGCAGTTCTTC | CVRSKLAGGADEQFF | NA | TRBJ2-1 | TRBV7-5 | NA
TGTGCCAGCAGCTTAGACTCGCGGGGGACATACGAGCAGTACTTC | CASSLDSRGTYEQYF | NA | TRBJ2-7 | TRBV11-1 | few
TGTGCCAGCAGCTACGGGACAGGGGTCGGTCAGCCCCAGCATTTT | CASSYGTGVGQPQHF | TRBD1 | TRBJ1-5 | TRBV7-2 | NA
TGTGCCAGCAGCTTAGCCGGGACACCCGATCAGCCCCAGCATTTT | CASSLAGTPDQPQHF | NA | TRBJ1-5 | TRBV7-8 | NA
TGTGCCACCAGCAGGGACAGGGGGAATGAAAAACTGTTTTTT | CATSRDRGNEKLFF | TRBD1 | TRBJ1-4 | TRBV15 | NA
TGTGCCAACATGTCGCGTTTTTGGACAGGGGGGACAGATACGCAGTATTTT | CANMSRFWTGGTDTQYF | TRBD1 | TRBJ2-3 | TRBV7-8 | NA
TGTGCCAGCAGTGAAGAGGGACTAGCGAAAAACATTCAGTACTTC | CASSEEGLAKNIQYF | TRBD2 | TRBJ2-4 | TRBV2 | NA
TGTGCCAGCAGCCAAGGAGGGAAAACTGAAGCTTTCTTT | CASSQGGKTEAFF | NA | TRBJ1-1 | TRBV14 | NA
TGTGCCAGCCGTCCGCTTGGACAGGCCCCAGGGGATACGCAGTATTTT | CASRPLGQAPGDTQYF | TRBD1 | TRBJ2-3 | TRBV27 | NA
TGTGCCAGCAGTTACGCCCTAGGAGGCTCGAACACCGGGGAGCTGTTTTTT | CASSYALGGSNTGELFF | NA | TRBJ2-2 | TRBV6-2/TRBV6-3 | once
TGTGCCAGCAGCGCAAACACAGGGTTCACCGGGGAGCTGTTTTTT | CASSANTGFTGELFF | NA | TRBJ2-2 | TRBV11-2 | NA
TGTGCCAGCAGCCAAGATATAGGGACCGGGGAGGGTGAAAAACTGTTTTTT | CASSQDIGTGEGEKLFF | NA | TRBJ1-4 | TRBV4-2 | NA
TGTGCCAGCAGCGTAGAGGGATCTGGAAACACCATATATTTT | CASSVEGSGNTIYF | NA | TRBJ1-3 | TRBV9 | NA
TGTGCCAGCAGCTTAGGGGTCAGGGAGCAGTACTTC | CASSLGVREQYF | NA | TRBJ2-7 | TRBV7-6 | NA
TGTGCCACCAGTGCCGTTAGGGCGGCCGGCGTGGATACGCAGTATTTT | CATSAVRAAGVDTQYF | NA | TRBJ2-3 | TRBV24-1 | NA
TGTGCCAGCAGCGCCCAACCGGGACAGGGTTATTCACCCCTCCACTTT | CASSAQPGQGYSPLHF | TRBD1 | TRBJ1-6 | TRBV9 | once
TGTGCCAGTAGTGTTAGTGGGTATGAGCAGTTCTTC | CASSVSGYEQFF | NA | TRBJ2-1 | TRBV19 | NA
TGTGCCAGCAGTTTATTCCAGGACAGGGGGGTTGAGGGGCAGTACTTC | CASSLFQDRGVEGQYF | TRBD1 | TRBJ2-7 | TRBV28 | NA
TGTGCCAGCAGCCCAGGGTCCAGGACAGGGAATTTTGCTGGCTACACCTTC | CASSPGSRTGNFAGYTF | TRBD1 | TRBJ1-2 | TRBV7-9 | NA
TGTGCCAGCAGCTTAGTGGGCGGGTTTTATCAGGGGGCGGAGTATGGCTACACCTTC | CASSLVGGFYQGAEYGYTF | TRBD1 | TRBJ1-2 | TRBV7-2 | NA
TGTGCCAGCAGTCGGTCAGGGGACAACTATGGCTACACCTTC | CASSRSGDNYGYTF | NA | TRBJ1-2 | TRBV2 | once
TGCGCCAGCAGCTTGGCCGGTCTAGCGGGAAGCACAGATACGCAGTATTTT | CASSLAGLAGSTDTQYF | TRBD2 | TRBJ2-3 | TRBV5-1 | NA
TGTGCCAGCCTCGGATTTGGGGGCGCAACTGATGAGCAGTTCTTC | CASLGFGGATDEQFF | NA | TRBJ2-1 | TRBV7-8 | NA
TGTGCCACCAGTGATCAGCGACTAGCGGCTAGCACAGATACGCAGTATTTT | CATSDQRLAASTDTQYF | TRBD2 | TRBJ2-3 | TRBV24-1 | NA
TGTGCCAGCAGCCCGGCTAACAGGGGGCGCTACGAGCAGTACTTC | CASSPANRGRYEQYF | TRBD1 | TRBJ2-7 | TRBV3-1/TRBV3-2 | NA
TGTGCCAGCAGCTTAAGCTTCTCAAAGGCAGATACGCAGTATTTT | CASSLSFSKADTQYF | NA | TRBJ2-3 | TRBV7-2 | once
TGCGCCAGCAGCCAAGATATGGCGGGAGTACGTCCAGATACGCAGTATTTT | CASSQDMAGVRPDTQYF | TRBD2 | TRBJ2-3 | TRBV4-3 | NA
TGTGCCAGCAGCAACCGACAGGGGGCTACCAACTATGGCTACACCTTC | CASSNRQGATNYGYTF | TRBD1 | TRBJ1-2 | TRBV7-2 | NA
TGTGCCAGTAGTATTACCGGGACAGCGAGCTCCTACGAGCAGTACTTC | CASSITGTASSYEQYF | TRBD1 | TRBJ2-7 | TRBV19 | NA
TGTGCCAGCACGGTTGCAACTAATGAAAAACTGTTTTTT | CASTVATNEKLFF | NA | TRBJ1-4 | TRBV12-3/TRBV12-4 | NA